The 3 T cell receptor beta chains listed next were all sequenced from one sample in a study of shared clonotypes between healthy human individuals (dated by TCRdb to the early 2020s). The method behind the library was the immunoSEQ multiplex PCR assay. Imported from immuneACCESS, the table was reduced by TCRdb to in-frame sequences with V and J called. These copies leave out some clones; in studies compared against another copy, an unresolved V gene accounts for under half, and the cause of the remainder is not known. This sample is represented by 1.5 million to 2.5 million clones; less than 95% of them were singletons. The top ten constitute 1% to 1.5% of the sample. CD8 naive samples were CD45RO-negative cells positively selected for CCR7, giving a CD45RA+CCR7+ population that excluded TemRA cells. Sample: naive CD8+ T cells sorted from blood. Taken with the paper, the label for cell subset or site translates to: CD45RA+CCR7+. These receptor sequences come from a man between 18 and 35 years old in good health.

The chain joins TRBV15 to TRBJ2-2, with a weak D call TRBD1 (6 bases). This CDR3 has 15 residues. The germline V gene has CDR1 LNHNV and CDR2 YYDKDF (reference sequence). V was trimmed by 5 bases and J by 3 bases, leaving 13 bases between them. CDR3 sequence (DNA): TGTGCCACCAGCCAGGGGTTTTATGACACCGGGGAGCTGTTTTTT. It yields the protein CATSQGFYDTGELFF.

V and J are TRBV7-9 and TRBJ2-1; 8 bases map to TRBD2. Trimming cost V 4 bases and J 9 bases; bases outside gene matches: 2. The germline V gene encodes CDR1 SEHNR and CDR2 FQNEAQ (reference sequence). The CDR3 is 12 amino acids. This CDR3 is CASSSRGGEQFF. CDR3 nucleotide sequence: TGTGCCAGCAGCTCACGGGGGGGTGAGCAGTTCTTC.

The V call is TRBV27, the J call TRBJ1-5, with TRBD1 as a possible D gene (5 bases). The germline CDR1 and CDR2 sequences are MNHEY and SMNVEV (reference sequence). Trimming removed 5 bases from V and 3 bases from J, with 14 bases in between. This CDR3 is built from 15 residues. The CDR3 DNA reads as TGTGCCAGCAGTGTTCACCACAGGTACAATCAGCCCCAGCATTTT. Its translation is CASSVHHRYNQPQHF.